The rows below give T cell receptor beta chains drawn from one sample of a study of CD8 T cells in ankylosing spondylitis. TCRdb re-called the 5' RACE reads with MiXCR, one entry per CDR3 protein. The data contain roughly 200,000 distinct CDR3 sequences, roughly 25% of them singletons. The sequenced sample consisted of blood, either unsorted or a sorted T cell fraction (not recorded which). Receptors were obtained from a male donor with ankylosing spondylitis or in good health (not recorded which). Each CDR3 is given without its conserved first and last residue.

11	TRBV12-3/TRBV12-4	TRBJ2-5	ASRSQNQETQY
12	TRBV29-1	TRBJ2-7	SILGAQTGYEQY
13	TRBV10-3	TRBJ1-1	AIKTQRPPNTEAF
11	TRBV2	TRBJ2-7	ASSGTPAYEQY
13	TRBV5-1	TRBJ2-7	ASSLGGRGSDEQY
17	TRBV28	TRBJ2-6	ASSVSPGGLHSGANVLT
13	TRBV14	TRBJ1-2	ASSREIGGDYGYT
13	TRBV10-3	TRBJ2-3	ALGTSGRGSDTQY
13	TRBV20-1	TRBJ2-1	SAIPRGTAGNEQF
14	TRBV5-1	TRBJ2-2	ASSTSGGGNTGELF
12	TRBV7-2	TRBJ2-7	ASSVDRFSYEQY
13	TRBV4-3	TRBJ2-4	ASSQVRTYRNIQY
12	TRBV20-1	TRBJ2-5	SASRLGLQETQY
13	TRBV7-2	TRBJ2-3	ASTPEAARTDTQY
12	TRBV7-9	TRBJ1-4	ASSPDRADEKLF
9	TRBV18	TRBJ2-7	ASSPDYEQY
13	TRBV30	TRBJ2-1	AWSPRGGYYNEQF
12	TRBV5-8	TRBJ2-7	ASSSRTGDHEQY
15	TRBV4-1	TRBJ2-2	ASSQESRGPNTGELF
11	TRBV29-1	TRBJ2-7	SVVTGGFYEQY
13	TRBV6-1	TRBJ1-4	ASKPQGTTNEKLF
12	TRBV6-1	TRBJ2-7	ASRSGPQSYEQY
10	TRBV10-3	TRBJ2-3	AISEVAGSQY
12	TRBV2	TRBJ2-5	ASNGLAGGLTQY
14	TRBV5-1	TRBJ2-2	ASSEGTSGVTGELF
12	TRBV5-1	TRBJ1-6	ASSLDGRNSPLH
18	TRBV25-1	TRBJ2-2	ASSDFLGTVSGGNTGELF
14	TRBV7-9	TRBJ2-7	ASSLALGRVGGEQY
14	TRBV6-5	TRBJ2-7	ASSYNVLRQGHEQY
12	TRBV21-1	TRBJ2-7	ASSKEDSSYEQY
14	TRBV7-2	TRBJ2-1	ASSLAQAGVYNEQF
14	TRBV6-1	TRBJ1-5	ASSEVPTARNQPQH
12	TRBV7-2	TRBJ2-5	ASSLVPAEETQY
17	TRBV15	TRBJ1-2	ATSRATKTSDSPNYGYT
14	TRBV5-6	TRBJ1-1	ASSLRATAPNTEAF
15	TRBV12-3/TRBV12-4	TRBJ1-4	ASKYRGPYLTNEKLF
11	TRBV20-1	TRBJ2-3	SARGSGKNTQY
13	TRBV6-2/TRBV6-3	TRBJ1-5	ASRSGLLSNQPQH
12	TRBV6-2/TRBV6-3	TRBJ2-3	ASSSQVLPDTQY
12	TRBV15	TRBJ2-7	ATSRTSGSHEQY
14	TRBV12-3/TRBV12-4	TRBJ2-7	ASSSPQGPSSYEQY
9	TRBV20-1	TRBJ2-1	SATHANEQF
12	TRBV6-1	TRBJ2-7	ASNWEPRGHEQY
11	TRBV20-1	TRBJ2-5	SAPQRELETQY
11	TRBV3-1	TRBJ2-7	ASSQYRNYEQY
12	TRBV20-1	TRBJ2-7	SASRGQGAYEQY
10	TRBV12-3/TRBV12-4	TRBJ2-7	ASTYRVGEQY
10	TRBV29-1	TRBJ2-1	SGGQYYNEQF
11	TRBV20-1	TRBJ1-4	SASRPSGTGLF
11	TRBV29-1	TRBJ2-1	SVRPENDNEQF
15	TRBV20-1	TRBJ2-1	RAGTSGNVDKHGEQF
11	TRBV29-1	TRBJ2-1	SVESQRYNEQF
14	TRBV24-1	TRBJ2-1	ATSDGGQGSYNEQF
14	TRBV20-1	TRBJ2-5	SARGRGGRARETQY
11	TRBV6-1	TRBJ1-1	ASSTRTGSEAF